This TCR beta chain is from a study of T cell responses to AZD1222 COVID-19 vaccine. General study findings and limits: At study baseline, merely about 6 AZD1222 recipients were seropositive. Two AZD1222 administrations were followed by greater Spike-specific TCR breadth and depth. The study found vaccine-associated CD4 TCRs spanning spike, dominant at 160-218 and 743-854.

About this clone itself: The target antigen is unknown.

Sequenced by immunoSEQ multiplex PCR; TCRdb stores in-frame clones only, minus some. This table holds some 96,000 clones, roughly nine tenths found once. The clonotype originates from an adult in good health. This specimen was peripheral blood, taken on day 0 of AZD1222 vaccination.

This CDR3 is CASSLGASPNTGELFF. The CDR3 DNA follows: TGTGCCAGCAGCTTAGGGGCTAGCCCCAACACCGGGGAGCTGTTTTTT. This chain links TRBV11-3 with TRBJ2-2, with D maybe TRBD2 (5 bases). The CDR3 sequence is 16 residues long. V dropped 1 base and J dropped 2 bases, with 11 bases sitting between them. The germline gives CDR1 SGHNT, CDR2 YENEEA.